This passage covers 27 T cell receptor beta chains from one sample sequenced in a study of T cell responses to AZD1222 COVID-19 vaccine. Data came from immunoSEQ multiplex PCR; TCRdb stores just in-frame clones and leaves some out. The top ten hold about a tenth of the sample, which has tens of thousands of clones, roughly nine tenths seen once. Here the sequenced sample was peripheral blood, taken 28 days after the second AZD1222 dose. These receptors were taken from an adult who received the AZD1222 COVID-19 vaccine.

In this sample, this clone turned up once. The rearrangement links TRBV15 to TRBJ2-6; tentatively, D is TRBD1 or TRBD2 (5 bases each). The V gene's germline CDR1 is LNHNV and CDR2 YYDKDF (reference sequence). The V end was cut by 1 base, the J end by 4 bases, with 8 bases between. The CDR3 is 15 amino acids. The CDR3 bases are TGTGCCACCAGCAGAGCAGGGACCGGGGCCAACGTCCTGACTTTC. Protein: CATSRAGTGANVLTF. The whole variable domain, filled in from reference TRBV15 and TRBJ2-6, reads DAMVIQNPRYQVTQFGKPVTLSCSQTLNHNVMYWYQQKSSQAPKLLFHYYDKDFNNEADTPDNFQSRRPNTSFCFLDIRSPGLGDTAMYLCATSRAGTGANVLTFGAGSRLTVL.

The chain recombines TRBV7-9 with TRBJ1-6, with 7 bases aligning to TRBD1. CDR1 and CDR2 from the germline V gene are SEHNR and FQNEAQ (reference sequence). Trimming cost V 1 base and J 7 bases; bases outside gene matches: 7. This CDR3 has 16 residues. The CDR3 DNA follows: TGTGCCAGCAGCTTAGGGGGACAGAGCGGCAATTCACCCCTCCACTTT. Encoded protein: CASSLGGQSGNSPLHF.

This clone was counted between two and nine times. The CDR3 DNA reads as TGTGCCAGTAGTATAACGGGGGCGGAGACCCAGTACTTC. Its translation is CASSITGAETQYF. The chain combines TRBV19 with TRBJ2-5; tentatively, D is TRBD1 or TRBD2 (6 bases each). Germline V lookup: CDR1 LNHDA, CDR2 SQIVND (reference sequence). With 2 bases removed from V and 5 bases from J, the gap between germline ends came to 9 bases. The length of the CDR3 is 13 residues.

This clone came up a few times. The V call is TRBV2, the J call TRBJ1-4, with 9 bases lining up with TRBD1. The CDR3 totals 15 residues. J was trimmed by 8 bases and V by 0 bases; bases with no gene match: 4. The germline gives CDR1 SNHLY, CDR2 FYNNEI. The CDR3 bases are TGTGCCAGCAGTGAAGCGGGGACAGGGTGGGAAAAACTGTTTTTT. It is translated as CASSEAGTGWEKLFF.

V gene TRBV7-6 combines with J gene TRBJ2-2; D gene unclear. Trimming cost V 5 bases and J 2 bases, with 0 bases left between them. CDR3 length equals 11 residues. Germline V lookup: CDR1 SGHVS, CDR2 FNYEAQ. CDR3 DNA: TGTGCCAGCAGCAACACCGGGGAGCTGTTTTTT. It encodes CASSNTGELFF.

As regards this clone: Germline is not matched at one junction end, which may reflect a read error. The chain couples TRBV5-4 to TRBJ2-1; 10 nucleotides align to TRBD2. This CDR3 comprises 13 residues. From germline, CDR1 is SGHNT and CDR2 YYREEE (reference sequence). For the CDR3, the DNA is TGTGCCAGCAGCCTTACTAGCGGGGCCTACCTGGTCTTC. Residues: CASSLTSGAYLVF.

The chain employs TRBV2 and TRBJ1-5, with D hard to call. CDR1 is SNHLY and CDR2 is FYNNEI in the germline V gene. The CDR3 length is 13 residues. V lost 4 bases and J 4 bases, leaving 8 bases between the germline ends. CDR3 bases: TGTGCCAGCAGTGTCTCTCTTAATCAGCCCCAGCATTTT. Encoded protein: CASSVSLNQPQHF.

The chain recombines TRBV5-1 with TRBJ2-2, with TRBD2 matching 9 bases. This CDR3 has 17 amino acids. The germline gives CDR1 SGHRS, CDR2 YFSETQ. V shed 2 bases, J shed 4 bases, and the junction held 9 bases outside the gene matches. CDR3 protein: CASSFGLAGDITGELFF. CDR3 nucleotides: TGCGCCAGCAGCTTTGGGTTAGCGGGAGATATCACCGGGGAGCTGTTTTTT.

V gene TRBV28 combines with J gene TRBJ2-1, with TRBD1 identical over 9 bases. Looked up from germline, CDR1 is MDHEN and CDR2 is SYDVKM. The J segment lost 6 bases and the V segment lost 5 bases, leaving 11 bases of the junction unmatched. The CDR3 contains 16 residues. The CDR3 loop reads CASSPHTGQGFNEQFF. As DNA, the CDR3 is TGTGCCAGCAGTCCCCACACGGGACAGGGTTTCAATGAGCAGTTCTTC.

V usage is TRBV7-2 and J usage is TRBJ2-7; TRBD1 matches 12 bases. Germline-derived CDR1 and CDR2 are SGHTA and FQGNSA. V shed 4 bases, J shed 6 bases, and the junction held 4 bases outside the gene matches. The length of the CDR3 is 14 residues. The CDR3: CASSSGTGGLEQYF. The CDR3 coding sequence is TGTGCCAGCAGCTCCGGGACAGGGGGCCTCGAGCAGTACTTC. Variable domain in full (rest from reference TRBV7-2 and TRBJ2-7): GAGVSQSPSNKVTEKGKDVELRCDPISGHTALYWYRQSLGQGLEFLIYFQGNSAPDKSGLPSDRFSAERTGGSVSTLTIQRTQQEDSAVYLCASSSGTGGLEQYFGPGTRLTVT.

The chain employs TRBV6-5 and TRBJ2-2; D call uncertain. CDR3 length equals 14 residues. The germline CDR1 and CDR2 sequences are MNHEY and SVGAGI. The V gene lost 1 base and the J gene lost 4 bases, with 7 bases spanning the gap. The CDR3 DNA sequence: TGTGCCAGCAGTTACTTTGGCTTCACCGGGGAGCTGTTTTTT. Its protein is CASSYFGFTGELFF.

J is TRBJ2-1 and V is TRBV10-1, with D tentatively TRBD1 (6 bases). V lost 10 bases to trimming and J lost 2 bases, with 15 bases between them. The CDR3 loop spans 14 amino acids. Per germline, CDR1 WNHNN and CDR2 SYGVQD (reference sequence). The CDR3 coding sequence is TGCGCCAACCATCGACAGGAAACCTACAATGAGCAGTTCTTC. This encodes CANHRQETYNEQFF.

The chain is built from TRBV3-1 (or the pseudogene TRBV3-2) and TRBJ2-3; D remains ambiguous. The V end lost 4 bases, the J end lost 4 bases, and 15 bases lay between the germline ends. This CDR3 is built from 15 residues. Germline values: CDR1 LGHDT, CDR2 YNNKEL (reference sequence). The DNA of the CDR3 is TGTGCCAGCAGCCGAATAGTTGGCAGGCCAGATACGCAGTATTTT. Protein sequence: CASSRIVGRPDTQYF.

V and J are TRBV5-3 and TRBJ2-7, with TRBD1 as a possible D gene (6 bases). TRBV5-3 is an ORF; its function is uncertain. The CDR3 consists of 13 residues. The V end was cut by 4 bases, the J end by 3 bases, with 11 bases between. The CDR3 spells CARSRDKNYEQYF. The CDR3 DNA follows: TGTGCCAGAAGCAGGGACAAAAACTACGAGCAGTACTTC.

V and J are TRBV4-1 and TRBJ1-2; 12 positions agree with TRBD1. From germline, CDR1 is MGHRA and CDR2 YSYEKL. The junction had 15 bases not matched to a gene; V was cut back by 1 base and J by 0 bases. The CDR3 totals 21 residues. The CDR3, as DNA: TGCGCCAGCAGCCAAGTTAGGGGGACAGGGGGCAAAACTAGCCCTAACTATGGCTACACCTTC. Translating gives CASSQVRGTGGKTSPNYGYTF.

The chain uses TRBV19 and TRBJ2-3; D might be TRBD1 (5 bases). CDR3 size: 16 residues. CDR1 and CDR2 from the germline V gene are LNHDA and SQIVND (reference sequence). Trimming removed 0 bases at V and 0 bases at J, with 10 bases between. The CDR3 reads CASSIDDRGSTDTQYF. In DNA form, the CDR3 reads TGTGCCAGTAGTATAGACGACAGAGGAAGCACAGATACGCAGTATTTT.

The genes are TRBV5-1 and TRBJ1-2; D not certain. With 3 bases removed from V and 8 bases from J, the gap between germline ends came to 8 bases. CDR3 length equals 11 residues. CDR1 is SGHRS and CDR2 is YFSETQ in the germline V gene. In DNA, the CDR3 is TGCGCCAGCAGCTCCGTTGAGGGCTACACCTTC. Translated, it gives CASSSVEGYTF.

V and J are TRBV11-2 and TRBJ2-7, with D possibly matching TRBD2 (6 bases). This CDR3 has 17 amino acids. Per the germline V gene, CDR1 is SGHAT and CDR2 is FQNNGV. The V end was cut by 2 bases, the J end by 0 bases, with 17 bases between. The DNA of the CDR3 is TGTGCCAGCAGCTTAAGAGGAGGGGCCGCCAACTCCTACGAGCAGTACTTC. Its protein is CASSLRGGAANSYEQYF.

This chain links TRBV2 with TRBJ1-1; D is perhaps TRBD1 (5 bases). In germline, CDR1 is SNHLY, CDR2 FYNNEI. The CDR3 spans 14 residues. The V end lost 6 bases, the J end lost 2 bases, and 13 bases lay between the germline ends. This chain's CDR3 is CASSGRGGNTEAFF. CDR3 DNA sequence: TGTGCCAGCAGCGGAAGGGGAGGAAACACTGAAGCTTTCTTT.

The chain combines TRBV11-2 with TRBJ2-1; D not certain. Per the germline V gene, CDR1 is SGHAT and CDR2 is FQNNGV. The CDR3 is 14 residues long. V was trimmed by 5 bases and J by 2 bases, leaving 10 bases between them. The CDR3 loop reads CASSPLMPYNEQFF. The DNA of the CDR3 is TGTGCCAGCAGCCCTTTAATGCCCTACAATGAGCAGTTCTTC.

Only one count was recorded for this clone. This chain joins TRBV9 and TRBJ2-2; 7 bases match TRBD2. The V segment lost 4 bases and the J segment 7 bases; nucleotides outside the gene matches: 10. The CDR3 covers 15 residues. Looked up from germline, CDR1 is SGDLS and CDR2 is YYNGEE. The CDR3 nucleotides are TGTGCCAGCAGCCTAGGACTAGTTCTGAGCGGGGAGCTGTTTTTT. Its translation: CASSLGLVLSGELFF.

The CDR3 DNA reads TGCGCCAGCAGCTGGACAGGGTTGGATAGCAATCAGCCCCAGCATTTT. Amino acid sequence: CASSWTGLDSNQPQHF. This chain links TRBV5-1 with TRBJ1-5; 8 bases line up with TRBD1. The length of the CDR3 is 16 residues. The trim removed 3 bases at V and 0 bases at J, leaving 5 bases unmatched. Germline V gene lookup returns CDR1 SGHRS and CDR2 YFSETQ.

The chain's CDR3 is CASSVATRGVGEQFF. The CDR3 bases are TGTGCCAGCAGCGTAGCTACTAGAGGGGTTGGGGAGCAGTTCTTC. The chain combines TRBV9 with TRBJ2-1; D assignment may be TRBD1 or TRBD2 (5 bases each). This CDR3 contains 15 residues. CDR1 SGDLS and CDR2 YYNGEE come from the germline V gene. Trimming left V 0 bases short and J 10 bases short, with 17 bases between.

V usage is TRBV25-1 and J usage is TRBJ1-4, with D perhaps matching TRBD1 (5 bases). The germline V gene has CDR1 MGHDK and CDR2 SYGVNS. The CDR3 consists of 14 residues. With 6 bases removed from V and 8 bases from J, the gap between germline ends came to 16 bases. The CDR3 DNA sequence: TGTGCCAGCAGCTCCCGGGACCCAAAGGAAAAACTGTTTTTT. Amino acid sequence: CASSSRDPKEKLFF.

The chain recombines TRBV27 with TRBJ2-7, with 8 bases aligning to TRBD1. The germline gives CDR1 MNHEY, CDR2 SMNVEV (reference sequence). J gave up 6 bases and V 8 bases, and 12 bases lay outside the gene matches. The CDR3 contains 14 residues. The CDR3 spells CASAPGQGRGEQYF. CDR3 sequence (DNA): TGTGCCAGCGCCCCTGGACAGGGTCGTGGCGAGCAGTACTTC.

This clone has only a few counts. Other DNA variants within this sample encode the same CDR3. The rearrangement links TRBV3-1 (or the pseudogene TRBV3-2) to TRBJ1-2, with TRBD1 matching over 8 bases. The CDR3 sequence is 14 residues long. After removal of 0 bases from V and 5 bases from J, the junction contained 2 bases not matched to a gene. Germline values: CDR1 LGHDT, CDR2 YNNKEL (reference sequence). The CDR3 loop reads CASSQDTGGYGYTF. The CDR3 bases are TGTGCCAGCAGCCAAGATACAGGGGGGTATGGCTACACCTTC.

This clone was seen once. The genes are TRBV4-2 and TRBJ1-4; D call uncertain. Trimming stripped 8 bases from V and 4 bases from J, with 17 bases between. From germline, CDR1 is LGHNA and CDR2 YNFKEQ. The CDR3 spans 15 residues. CDR3 in amino acids: CASRLVRNYNEKLFF. The CDR3, as DNA: TGTGCCAGCCGCCTGGTCAGAAACTATAATGAAAAACTGTTTTTT.